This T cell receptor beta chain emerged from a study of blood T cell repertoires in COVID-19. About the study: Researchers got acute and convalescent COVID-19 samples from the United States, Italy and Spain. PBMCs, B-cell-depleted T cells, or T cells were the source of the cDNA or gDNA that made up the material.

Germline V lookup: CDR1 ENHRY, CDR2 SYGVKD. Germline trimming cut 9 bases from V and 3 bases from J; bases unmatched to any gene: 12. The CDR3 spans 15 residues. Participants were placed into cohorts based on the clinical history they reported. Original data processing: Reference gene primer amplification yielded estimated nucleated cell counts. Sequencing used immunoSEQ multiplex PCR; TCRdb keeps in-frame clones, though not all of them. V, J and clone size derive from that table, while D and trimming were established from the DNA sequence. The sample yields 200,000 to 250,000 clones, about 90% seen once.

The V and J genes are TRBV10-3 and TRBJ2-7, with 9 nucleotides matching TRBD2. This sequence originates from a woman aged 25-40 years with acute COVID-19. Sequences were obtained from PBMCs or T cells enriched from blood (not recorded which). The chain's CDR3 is CAIGPGTSNGYEQYF. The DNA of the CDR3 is TGTGCCATAGGCCCCGGGACTAGCAACGGCTACGAGCAGTACTTC.